The source of this T cell receptor (beta chain) is a study of T cell responses to AZD1222 COVID-19 vaccine. Regarding the study as a whole: Vaccination with two AZD1222 doses was followed by a rise in Spike-specific TCR breadth and depth. Just five or six AZD1222 recipients tested seropositive at baseline.

On this clone itself: The antigen is unknown. The sample has other DNA sequences that encode this CDR3 too.

V was clipped by 5 bases and J by 1 base, with 14 bases between them. Germline V gives CDR1 MDHEN, CDR2 SYDVKM. The CDR3 is 15 amino acids. This table comes from immunoSEQ multiplex PCR, and its TCRdb copy is limited to in-frame clones, with some not included. The data hold under 130,000 clones, with 70% to 90% observed a single time. The sample consisted of peripheral blood, taken on day 0 of AZD1222 vaccination. The clonotype comes from an adult in good health. V and J are TRBV28 and TRBJ1-1, with a tentative D call TRBD1 (6 bases). CDR3 DNA: TGTGCCAGCAGTCTCTCCCAGGGGTGGAACACTGAAGCTTTCTTT. This codes for CASSLSQGWNTEAFF.